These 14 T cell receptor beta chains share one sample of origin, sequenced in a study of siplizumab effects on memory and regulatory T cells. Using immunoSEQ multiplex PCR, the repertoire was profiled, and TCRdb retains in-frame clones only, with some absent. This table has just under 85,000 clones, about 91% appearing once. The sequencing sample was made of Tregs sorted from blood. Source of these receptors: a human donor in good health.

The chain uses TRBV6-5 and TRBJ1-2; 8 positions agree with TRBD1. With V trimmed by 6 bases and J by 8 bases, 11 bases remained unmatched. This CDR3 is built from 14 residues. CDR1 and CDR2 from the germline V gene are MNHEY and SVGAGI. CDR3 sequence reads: CASRATDREWGYTF. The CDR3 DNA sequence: TGTGCCAGCAGAGCCACGGACAGGGAGTGGGGCTACACCTTC.

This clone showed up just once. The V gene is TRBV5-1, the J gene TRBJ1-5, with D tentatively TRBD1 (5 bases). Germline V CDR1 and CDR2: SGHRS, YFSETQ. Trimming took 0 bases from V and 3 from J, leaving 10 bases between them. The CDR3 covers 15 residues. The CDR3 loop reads CASSLGGANNQPQHF. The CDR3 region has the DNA TGCGCCAGCAGCTTGGGGGGCGCAAACAATCAGCCCCAGCATTTT.

This chain's CDR3 is CASSSGQGDYGYTF. CDR3 nucleotide sequence: TGTGCCAGCAGCTCCGGACAGGGCGACTATGGCTACACCTTC. The chain has TRBV7-9 and TRBJ1-2, with TRBD1 identical over 8 bases. The CDR3 consists of 14 residues. Germline lookup yields CDR1 SEHNR and CDR2 FQNEAQ (reference sequence). After removal of 4 bases from V and 3 bases from J, the junction contained 4 bases not matched to a gene.

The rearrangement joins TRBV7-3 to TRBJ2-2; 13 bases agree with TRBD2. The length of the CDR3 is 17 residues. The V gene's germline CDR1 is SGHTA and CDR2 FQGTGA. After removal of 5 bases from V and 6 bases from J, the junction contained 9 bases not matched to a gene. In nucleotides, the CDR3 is TGTGCCAGCAGCACCGCGACCGGACTAGCGGGGGCCGGGGAGCTGTTTTTT. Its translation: CASSTATGLAGAGELFF.

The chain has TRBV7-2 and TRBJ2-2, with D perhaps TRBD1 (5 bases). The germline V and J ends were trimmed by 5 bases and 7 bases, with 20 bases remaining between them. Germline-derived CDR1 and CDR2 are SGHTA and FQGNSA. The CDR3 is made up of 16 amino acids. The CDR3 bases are TGTGCCAGCAGCCGCGATTTCATTACCACAGGCGGGGAGCTGTTTTTT. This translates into CASSRDFITTGGELFF.

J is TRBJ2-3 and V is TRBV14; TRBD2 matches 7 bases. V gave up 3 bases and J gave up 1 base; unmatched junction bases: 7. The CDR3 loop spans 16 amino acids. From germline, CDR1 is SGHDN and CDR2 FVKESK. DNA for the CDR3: TGTGCCAGCAGCCAGGCTACTAGCGCCCGCACAGATACGCAGTATTTT. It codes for CASSQATSARTDTQYF.

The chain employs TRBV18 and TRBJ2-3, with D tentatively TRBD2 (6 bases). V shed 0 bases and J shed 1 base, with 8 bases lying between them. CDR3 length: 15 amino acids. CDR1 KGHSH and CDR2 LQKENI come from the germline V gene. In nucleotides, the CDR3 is TGTGCCAGCTCACCACCGGGGGGTGGCACAGATACGCAGTATTTT. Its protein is CASSPPGGGTDTQYF.

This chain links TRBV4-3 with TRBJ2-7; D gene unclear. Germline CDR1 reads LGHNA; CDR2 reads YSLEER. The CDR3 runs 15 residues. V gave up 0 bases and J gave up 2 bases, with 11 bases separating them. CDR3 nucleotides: TGCGCCAGCAGCCAAGATAAAGACAACCCCTACGAGCAGTACTTC. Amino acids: CASSQDKDNPYEQYF.

CDR3 sequence: CATSADRVRYEQYF. The CDR3 DNA follows: TGTGCCACATCCGCGGACAGGGTGCGGTACGAGCAGTACTTC. The chain carries TRBV7-2 and TRBJ2-7, with 8 positions matching TRBD1. The germline CDR1 and CDR2 sequences are SGHTA and FQGNSA. This CDR3 has 14 amino acids. V trimming: 10 bases; J trimming: 4 bases; junction bases outside the gene matches: 12.

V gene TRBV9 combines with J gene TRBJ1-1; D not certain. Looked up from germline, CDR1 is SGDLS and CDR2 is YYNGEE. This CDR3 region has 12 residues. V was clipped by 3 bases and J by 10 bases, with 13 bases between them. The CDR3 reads CASSGSLGIAFF. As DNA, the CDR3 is TGTGCCAGCAGCGGATCACTGGGTATAGCTTTCTTT.

CDR3 DNA sequence: TGTGCCAGCAGCTCCTCCCGTTGGGCGGGGCTAACGGGGACCCAGTACTTC. It yields the protein CASSSSRWAGLTGTQYF. The chain is built from TRBV5-6 and TRBJ2-5, with D tentatively TRBD2 (6 bases). CDR3 size: 17 residues. V lost 3 bases to trimming and J lost 7 bases, with 25 bases between them. Germline CDR1 is SGHDT and CDR2 is YYEEEE.

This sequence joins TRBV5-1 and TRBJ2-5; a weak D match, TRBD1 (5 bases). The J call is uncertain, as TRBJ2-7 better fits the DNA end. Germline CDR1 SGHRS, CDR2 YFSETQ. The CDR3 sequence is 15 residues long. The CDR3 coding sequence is TGCGCCAGCAGCTTGGTGTCAGGGAAGAACTACGAGCAGTACTTC. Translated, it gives CASSLVSGKNYEQYF.

CDR3 coding DNA: TGTGCCAGCAGTGCCGAGTCCCTGTTTTTT. Translation gives CASSAESLFF. The chain uses TRBV2 and TRBJ1-4; D unresolved. V lost 4 bases to trimming and J lost 14 bases, with 8 bases between them. This CDR3 region has 10 residues. Germline loops: CDR1 SNHLY, CDR2 FYNNEI.

The CDR3 nucleotides are TGTGCCAGCTCCACAGGGTGGTCTGGAAACACCATATATTTT. Protein: CASSTGWSGNTIYF. J is TRBJ1-3 and V is TRBV18; tentative D call: TRBD1 (6 bases). The V end was cut by 6 bases, the J end by 1 base, with 10 bases between. CDR3 size: 14 residues. Germline assignment: CDR1 KGHSH and CDR2 LQKENI.